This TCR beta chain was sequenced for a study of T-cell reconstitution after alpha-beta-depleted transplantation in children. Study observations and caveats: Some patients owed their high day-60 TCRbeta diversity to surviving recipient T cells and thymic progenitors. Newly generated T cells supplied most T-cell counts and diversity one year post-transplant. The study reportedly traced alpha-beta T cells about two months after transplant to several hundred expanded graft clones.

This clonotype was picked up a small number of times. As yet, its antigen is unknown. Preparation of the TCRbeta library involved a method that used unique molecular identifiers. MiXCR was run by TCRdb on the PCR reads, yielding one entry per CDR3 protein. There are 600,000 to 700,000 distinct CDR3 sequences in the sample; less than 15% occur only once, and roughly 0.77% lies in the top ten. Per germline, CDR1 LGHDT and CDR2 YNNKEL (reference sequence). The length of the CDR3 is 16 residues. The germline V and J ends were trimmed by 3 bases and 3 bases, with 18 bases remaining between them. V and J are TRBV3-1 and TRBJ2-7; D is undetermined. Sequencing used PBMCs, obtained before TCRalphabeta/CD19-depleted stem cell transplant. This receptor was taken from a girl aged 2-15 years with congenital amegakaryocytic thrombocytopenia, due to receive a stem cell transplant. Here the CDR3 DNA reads TGTGCCAGCAGCCAGTTCCAGAGGCTAGAGGTCTACGAGCAGTACTTC. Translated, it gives CASSQFQRLEVYEQYF.